This T cell receptor beta chain came from a study of Graves' ophthalmopathy and Graves' hyperthyroidism (dated by TCRdb to the late 2010s). About the study as a whole: Peripheral blood samples were taken at the time of initial diagnosis, before any treatment was given. The study used signatures of the TCR beta repertoire to tell Graves' ophthalmopathy apart from Graves' hyperthyroidism and to predict which patients would progress to ophthalmopathy. Following sample collection, hyperthyroidism patients were given methimazole at a starting dose of 30 mg daily, and ophthalmopathy patients were given high-dose intravenous methylprednisolone. The 90 to 100 discovery patients were randomly divided into training and test sets at a 7:3 ratio. The independent validation cohort included under 20 hyperthyroidism patients plus 17 patients who later progressed from hyperthyroidism to ophthalmopathy. In roughly 6 hyperthyroidism patients, the T-cell repertoire of thyroid tissue was compared with the T-cell repertoire of blood. In total, around 140 blood samples were TCR-sequenced: fewer than 50 ophthalmopathy, roughly 77 hyperthyroidism and some 17 hyperthyroidism-to-ophthalmopathy patients. A discovery set of 100 or so patients (43 ophthalmopathy, approximately 58 stable hyperthyroidism) was enrolled to explore V-J signatures distinguishing ophthalmopathy from hyperthyroidism. Here is what the overall study found, with its caveats: The 13-signature model separated ophthalmopathy from stable hyperthyroidism with around 90% sensitivity and 81.08% specificity in cross-validation, and 80%/75% in the test set. Most expanded thyroid clonotypes with frequency above 0.001 were also detected in blood, suggesting blood repertoires may reflect the thyroid immune response. Sample size was not statistically predetermined, and group allocation was not concealed from the investigators. In validation, the model predicted ophthalmopathy progression with more than 70% sensitivity and roughly 72% specificity; approximately 12 predicted patients were CT-confirmed with GO in a median of approximately 6.5 months.

The V end loses 3 bases and the J end loses 4 bases, and a stretch of 15 bases separates them. As encoded in the germline V gene (reference sequence), CDR1 is DFQATT while CDR2 is SNEGSKA. Taken from cysteine to phenylalanine, the CDR3 has 14 residues. Only the CDR3 DNA stays, 42 bases, in frame from base 1. Ophthalmopathy patients were characterized by moderately to severely active disease, a Clinical Activity Score of at least 3, a NOSPECS grade of at least 4, and a disease duration under 3 months. Patients with other autoimmune diseases, uncontrolled infections, pregnancy or lactation were excluded from the study. Clinical symptoms, serum thyroxine, TRAb, thyroid ultrasound and orbital computed tomography were used for diagnosis. PBMCs were isolated from about 9.1 ml of fresh peripheral blood by Ficoll-Paque density gradient centrifugation. Trizol reagent was used to extract the total RNA, and its quality was then checked on an Agilent 2100 Bioanalyzer.

For repertoire sequencing, TCR beta CDR3 regions were amplified from RNA transcripts. The first round of RT-PCR was done with HTBI primers and the Qiagen OneStep RT-PCR kit, and was followed by a second round of multiplex PCR, then size selection and purification. Libraries were sequenced on an Illumina HiSeq2000 using paired-end 100 bp reads. The original methods were these. Reads were processed with SOAPnuke, discarding reads with adapters, uncalled bases, mean Phred below 15, or no exact constant-primer or identifier match. COPE v1.2.5 was used to merge high-quality paired reads. Each unique nucleotide sequence was treated as a clonotype, and MiTCR v1.1 was used to align the clonotypes to the IMGT TRB V, D and J references. The analysis was limited to V-J combinations with a frequency above 0.0001, which together covered roughly 99% of the repertoires. For each V-J combination, a TCR clonal expansion and chaos score was defined as the ratio of F50 clonal expansion to chaos observed in the TCRdist matrix. Welch's t-statistics and random forest were used to narrow the features down to 13 V-J combinations, which were then fed into a naive Bayes classifier. The Morisita-Horn index was used to measure how similar the thyroid and blood repertoires were. TCRdb handled the public reads itself, with Q25 trimming in fastp and clone calling in MiXCR, and kept productive beta chains. All rows with the same CDR3 protein become a single entry with the most common DNA and genes. TCRdb's processing, not the authors' own work, is the source of the V and J calls. This sample comprises some 200,000 distinct CDR3 sequences, approximately 28% of them detected only once. Clones ranked in the top ten supply about 9.3% of the sample.

This clonotype was seen many times. Which antigen it targets is not known. No base quality information exists; no much larger clone differs at one position. The chain is assembled from TRBV20-1 and TRBJ2-5; the D gene cannot be resolved reliably. Specimen: peripheral blood. This clonotype originated in a man in his fifties with Graves' ophthalmopathy. Donor details come from another sample of the same person, matched by shared clones. The CDR3 has the sequence CSARFPHRGETQYF. The nucleotides read TGCAGTGCTAGGTTCCCTCATAGAGGAGAGACCCAGTACTTC.